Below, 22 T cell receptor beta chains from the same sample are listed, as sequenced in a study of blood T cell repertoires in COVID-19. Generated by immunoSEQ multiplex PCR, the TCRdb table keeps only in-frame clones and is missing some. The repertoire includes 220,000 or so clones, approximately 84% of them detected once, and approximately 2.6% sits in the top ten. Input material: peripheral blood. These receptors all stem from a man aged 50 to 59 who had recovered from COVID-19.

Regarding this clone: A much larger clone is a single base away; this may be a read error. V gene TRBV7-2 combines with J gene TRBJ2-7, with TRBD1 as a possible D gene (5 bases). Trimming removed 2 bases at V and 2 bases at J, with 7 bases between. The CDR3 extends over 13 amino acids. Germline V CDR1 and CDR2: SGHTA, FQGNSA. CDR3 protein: CASSLLQAYEQYF. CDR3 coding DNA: TGTGCCAGCAGCTTATTACAGGCCTACGAGCAGTACTTC.

The chain's CDR3 is CASSLFGGRGSGYNEQFF. The CDR3 nucleotides are TGTGCCAGCAGTTTATTTGGCGGGAGAGGGTCGGGGTACAATGAGCAGTTCTTC. V usage is TRBV27 and J usage is TRBJ2-1; 7 nucleotides line up with TRBD2. This CDR3 comprises 18 residues. V gave up 1 base and J gave up 4 bases; unmatched junction bases: 13. Germline CDR1 reads MNHEY; CDR2 reads SMNVEV (reference sequence).

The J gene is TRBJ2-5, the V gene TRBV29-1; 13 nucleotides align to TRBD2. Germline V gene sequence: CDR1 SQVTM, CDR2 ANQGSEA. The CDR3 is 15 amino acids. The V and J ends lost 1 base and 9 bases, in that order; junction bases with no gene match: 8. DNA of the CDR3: TGCAGCGTTGAAGGGGGGTGGACTAGCGGGAGTGCCCAGTACTTC. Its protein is CSVEGGWTSGSAQYF.

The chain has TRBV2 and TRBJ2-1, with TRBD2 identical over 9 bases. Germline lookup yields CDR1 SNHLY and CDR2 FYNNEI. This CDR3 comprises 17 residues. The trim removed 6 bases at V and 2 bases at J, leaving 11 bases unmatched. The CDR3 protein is CASRGSSSGTTYNEQFF. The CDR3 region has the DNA TGTGCCAGCAGGGGCAGTTCTAGCGGGACCACCTACAATGAGCAGTTCTTC. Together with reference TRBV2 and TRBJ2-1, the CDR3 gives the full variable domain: EPEVTQTPSHQVTQMGQEVILRCVPISNHLYFYWYRQILGQKVEFLVSFYNNEISEKSEIFDDQFSVERPDGSNFTLKIRSTKLEDSAMYFCASRGSSSGTTYNEQFFGPGTRLTVL.

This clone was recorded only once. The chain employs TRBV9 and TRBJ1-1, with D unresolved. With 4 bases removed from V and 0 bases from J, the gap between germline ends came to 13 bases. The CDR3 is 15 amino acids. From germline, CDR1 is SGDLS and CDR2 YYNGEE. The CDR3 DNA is TGTGCCAGCAGCCCTCACGAGGGCGTGAACACTGAAGCTTTCTTT. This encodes CASSPHEGVNTEAFF.

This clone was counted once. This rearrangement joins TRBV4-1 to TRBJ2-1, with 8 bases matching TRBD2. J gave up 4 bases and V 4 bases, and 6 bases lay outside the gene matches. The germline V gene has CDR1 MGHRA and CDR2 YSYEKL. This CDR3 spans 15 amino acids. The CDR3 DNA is TGCGCCAGCAGCCCGGGACTAGGGGAATACAATGAGCAGTTCTTC. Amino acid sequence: CASSPGLGEYNEQFF.

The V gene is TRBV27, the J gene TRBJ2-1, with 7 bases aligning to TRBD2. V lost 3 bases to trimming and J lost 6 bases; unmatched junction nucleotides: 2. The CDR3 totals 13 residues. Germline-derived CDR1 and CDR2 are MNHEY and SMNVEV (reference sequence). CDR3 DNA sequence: TGTGCCAGCAGTTTTGCTAGCGGCAATGAGCAGTTCTTC. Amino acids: CASSFASGNEQFF.

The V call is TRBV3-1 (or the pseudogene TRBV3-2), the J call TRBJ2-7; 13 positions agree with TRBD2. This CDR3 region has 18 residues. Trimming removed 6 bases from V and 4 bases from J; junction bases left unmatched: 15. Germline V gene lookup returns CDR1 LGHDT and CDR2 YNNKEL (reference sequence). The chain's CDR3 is CASSWRTSGSQNIYEQYF. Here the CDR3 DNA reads TGTGCCAGCAGTTGGCGGACTAGCGGGAGTCAGAATATTTACGAGCAGTACTTC.

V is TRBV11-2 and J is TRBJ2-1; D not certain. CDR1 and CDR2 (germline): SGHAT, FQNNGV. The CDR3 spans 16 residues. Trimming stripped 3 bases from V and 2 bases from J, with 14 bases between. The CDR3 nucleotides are TGTGCCAGCAGCTTCCTACGCCCCCGCCCCTACAATGAGCAGTTCTTC. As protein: CASSFLRPRPYNEQFF. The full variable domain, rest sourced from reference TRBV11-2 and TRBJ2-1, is EAGVAQSPRYKIIEKRQSVAFWCNPISGHATLYWYQQILGQGPKLLIQFQNNGVVDDSQLPKDRFSAERLKGVDSTLKIQPAKLEDSAVYLCASSFLRPRPYNEQFFGPGTRLTVL.

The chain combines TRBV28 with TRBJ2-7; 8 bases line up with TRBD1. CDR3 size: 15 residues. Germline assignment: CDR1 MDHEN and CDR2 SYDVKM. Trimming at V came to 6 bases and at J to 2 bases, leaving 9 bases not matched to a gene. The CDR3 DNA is TGTGCCAGCAGCCCAGGGGGCCGCCCCACCTACGAGCAGTACTTC. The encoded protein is CASSPGGRPTYEQYF.

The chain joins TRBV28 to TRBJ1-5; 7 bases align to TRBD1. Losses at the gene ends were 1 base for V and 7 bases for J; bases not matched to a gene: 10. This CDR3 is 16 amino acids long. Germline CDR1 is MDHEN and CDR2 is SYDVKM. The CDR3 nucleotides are TGTGCCAGCAGTTTATTGAGACAGGGAGGTTGGCAGCCCCAGCATTTT. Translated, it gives CASSLLRQGGWQPQHF.

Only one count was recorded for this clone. CDR3 loop: CASSWGDQQETQYF. Here the CDR3 DNA reads TGCGCCAGCAGCTGGGGGGATCAGCAAGAGACCCAGTACTTC. The V call is TRBV5-1, the J call TRBJ2-5, with a weak D call TRBD2 (6 bases). This CDR3 is 14 amino acids long. From germline, CDR1 is SGHRS and CDR2 YFSETQ. V was pared by 3 bases and J by 2 bases, with 11 bases between.

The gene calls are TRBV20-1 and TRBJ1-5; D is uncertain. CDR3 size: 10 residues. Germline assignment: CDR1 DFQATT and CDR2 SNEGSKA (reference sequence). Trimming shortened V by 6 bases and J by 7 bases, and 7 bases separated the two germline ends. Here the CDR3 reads CSANTQPQHF. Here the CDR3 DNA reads TGCAGTGCCAACACACAGCCCCAGCATTTT.

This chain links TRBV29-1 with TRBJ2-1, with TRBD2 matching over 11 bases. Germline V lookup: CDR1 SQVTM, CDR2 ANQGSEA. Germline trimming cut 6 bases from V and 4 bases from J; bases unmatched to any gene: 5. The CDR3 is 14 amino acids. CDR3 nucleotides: TGCAGCGTGGTAGCGGGAGGGTCTTACAATGAGCAGTTCTTC. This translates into CSVVAGGSYNEQFF.

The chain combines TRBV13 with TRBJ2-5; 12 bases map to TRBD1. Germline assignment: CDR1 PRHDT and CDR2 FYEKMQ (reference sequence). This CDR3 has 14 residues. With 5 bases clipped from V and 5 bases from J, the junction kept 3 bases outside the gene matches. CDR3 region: CASSRDRGQETQYF. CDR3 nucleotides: TGTGCCAGCAGCCGGGACAGGGGGCAGGAGACCCAGTACTTC.

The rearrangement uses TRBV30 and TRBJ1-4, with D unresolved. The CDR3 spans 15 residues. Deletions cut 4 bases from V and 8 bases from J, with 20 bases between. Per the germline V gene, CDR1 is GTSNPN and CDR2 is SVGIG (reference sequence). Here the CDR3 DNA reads TGTGCCTGGAACGGTCAAAGGGCCGCGGGGGAAAAACTGTTTTTT. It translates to CAWNGQRAAGEKLFF.

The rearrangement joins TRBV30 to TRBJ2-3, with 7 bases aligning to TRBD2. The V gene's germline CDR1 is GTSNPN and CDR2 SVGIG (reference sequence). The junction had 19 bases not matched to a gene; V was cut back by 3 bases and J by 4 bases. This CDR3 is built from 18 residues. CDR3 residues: CAWRRRGRPIPVADTQYF. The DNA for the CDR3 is TGTGCCTGGAGAAGGCGCGGGAGACCGATTCCGGTGGCAGATACGCAGTATTTT.

CDR3: CAWTRTGAEQYF. The CDR3 DNA follows: TGTGCCTGGACTAGGACAGGGGCCGAGCAGTACTTC. J is TRBJ2-7 and V is TRBV30; TRBD1 agrees at 9 bases. Unmatched junction bases numbered 4, after V lost 4 bases and J lost 6 bases. Looked up from germline, CDR1 is GTSNPN and CDR2 is SVGIG (reference sequence). The CDR3 sequence is 12 residues long.

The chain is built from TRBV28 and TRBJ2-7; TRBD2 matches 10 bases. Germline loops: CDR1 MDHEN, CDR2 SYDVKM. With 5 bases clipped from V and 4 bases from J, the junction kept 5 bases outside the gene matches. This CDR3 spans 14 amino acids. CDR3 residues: CASSVTSGYYEQYF. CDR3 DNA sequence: TGTGCCAGCAGTGTGACTAGCGGGTATTACGAGCAGTACTTC. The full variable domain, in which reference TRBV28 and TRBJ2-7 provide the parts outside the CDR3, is DVKVTQSSRYLVKRTGEKVFLECVQDMDHENMFWYRQDPGLGLRLIYFSYDVKMKEKGDIPEGYSVSREKKERFSLILESASTNQTSMYLCASSVTSGYYEQYFGPGTRLTVT.

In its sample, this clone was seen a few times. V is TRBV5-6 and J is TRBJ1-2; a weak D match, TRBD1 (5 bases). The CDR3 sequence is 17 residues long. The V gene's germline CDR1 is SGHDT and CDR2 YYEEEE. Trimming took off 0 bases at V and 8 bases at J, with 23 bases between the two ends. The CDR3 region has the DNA TGTGCCAGCAGCTTGGATAGGACAAGCCCGGTTGGCTACGGCTACACCTTC. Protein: CASSLDRTSPVGYGYTF.

The CDR3 loop is CASSQGQLNEKLFF. CDR3 nucleotides: TGTGCCAGCAGCCAGGGACAGCTTAATGAAAAACTGTTTTTT. This rearrangement joins TRBV7-9 to TRBJ1-4; 7 bases are a match to TRBD1. This CDR3 is 14 amino acids long. CDR1 is SEHNR and CDR2 is FQNEAQ in the germline V gene (reference sequence). J gave up 4 bases and V 5 bases, and 4 bases lay outside the gene matches.

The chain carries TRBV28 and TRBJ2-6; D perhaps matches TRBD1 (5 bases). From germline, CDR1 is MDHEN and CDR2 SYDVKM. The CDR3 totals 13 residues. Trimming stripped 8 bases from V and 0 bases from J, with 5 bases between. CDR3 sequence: CASDSSGANVLTF. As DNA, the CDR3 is TGTGCCAGCGACAGCTCTGGGGCCAACGTCCTGACTTTC.